These 17 T cell receptor beta chains originate from one sample sequenced in a study of human CD8 memory T cell subsets. The authors made TCR beta libraries using UMI-labeled 5' RACE. Each CDR3 protein gets one entry in TCRdb, which reprocessed the 5' RACE reads and gives no DNA. The specimen's table records approximately 11,000 distinct CDR3 sequences. The sample was CD8+ stem-like memory T cells (TSCM and TCM) sorted from PBMCs. Subset defined: stem-like memory CD8 T cells (TSTEM), CCR7+ PD-1- TIGIT-. Receptors originate from a human donor in good health.

Its frequency marks this clonotype as medium-sized. The V gene is TRBV2, the J gene TRBJ1-2; TCRdb indicates TRBD1, and absent DNA this call remains unverified. Germline values: CDR1 SNHLY, CDR2 FYNNEI. The CDR3 consists of 11 residues. Here the CDR3 reads CASNTGGGYTF. Filled out from reference TRBV2 and TRBJ1-2, the complete variable domain reads EPEVTQTPSHQVTQMGQEVILRCVPISNHLYFYWYRQILGQKVEFLVSFYNNEISEKSEIFDDQFSVERPDGSNFTLKIRSTKLEDSAMYFCASNTGGGYTFGSGTRLTVV.

The chain is built from TRBV30 and TRBJ2-2; the TCRdb call, TRBD2, lacks DNA for checking. The length of the CDR3 is 16 residues. Germline values: CDR1 GTSNPN, CDR2 SVGIG (reference sequence). CDR3 region: CAWSDRGLLNTGELFF. Full variable domain (remainder filled in from reference TRBV30 and TRBJ2-2): SQTIHQWPATLVQPVGSPLSLECTVEGTSNPNLYWYRQAAGRGLQLLFYSVGIGQISSEVPQNLSASRPQDRQFILSSKKLLLSDSGFYLCAWSDRGLLNTGELFFGEGSRLTVL.

The J gene is TRBJ2-5, the V gene TRBV9. Germline CDR1 is SGDLS and CDR2 is YYNGEE. The CDR3 is 13 amino acids. CDR3 in amino acids: CASSTDFQETQYF. Together with reference TRBV9 and TRBJ2-5, the CDR3 gives the full variable domain: DSGVTQTPKHLITATGQRVTLRCSPRSGDLSVYWYQQSLDQGLQFLIQYYNGEERAKGNILERFSAQQFPDLHSELNLSSLELGDSALYFCASSTDFQETQYFGPGTRLLVL.

The chain recombines TRBV12-3 or TRBV12-4 with TRBJ1-1. The CDR3 length is 12 residues. CDR3: CASSLMNTEAFF.

The chain combines TRBV7-9 with TRBJ2-1. CDR1 and CDR2 (germline): SEHNR, FQNEAQ (reference sequence). The CDR3 consists of 17 residues. This chain's CDR3 is CASSLVIGMSSYNEQFF.

According to its frequency, this clonotype is medium-sized. The gene calls are TRBV15 and TRBJ2-5; TCRdb outputs TRBD1, but without DNA this stays unchecked. CDR3 length equals 15 residues. CDR1 and CDR2 (germline): LNHNV, YYDKDF (reference sequence). CDR3 sequence reads: CATSRGGQIQETQYF. Looking up the rest from reference TRBV15 and TRBJ2-5 gives the full variable domain: DAMVIQNPRYQVTQFGKPVTLSCSQTLNHNVMYWYQQKSSQAPKLLFHYYDKDFNNEADTPDNFQSRRPNTSFCFLDIRSPGLGDTAMYLCATSRGGQIQETQYFGPGTRLLVL.

The rearrangement uses TRBV20-1 and TRBJ2-7; TCRdb indicates TRBD2, and absent DNA this call remains unverified. CDR1 is DFQATT and CDR2 is SNEGSKA in the germline V gene (reference sequence). The length of the CDR3 is 18 residues. The CDR3 here is CSARDFWGTSGGSYEQYF.

This clonotype shows up as medium-sized by frequency. The V and J genes are TRBV4-1 and TRBJ2-1; TCRdb gives TRBD1 as the D gene, but with no DNA this cannot be confirmed. This CDR3 has 16 residues. Looked up from germline, CDR1 is MGHRA and CDR2 is YSYEKL. CDR3 residues: CASSQTGTGGFDEQFF.

This clonotype is labeled medium-sized based on frequency. The rearrangement joins TRBV7-6 to TRBJ1-1; TCRdb indicates TRBD1, and absent DNA this call remains unverified. The CDR3 contains 15 residues. CDR1 and CDR2 from the germline V gene are SGHVS and FNYEAQ. CDR3 in amino acids: CASSPRGQGATEAFF.

CDR3 loop: CASSVAGGNEQFF. This rearrangement joins TRBV5-6 to TRBJ2-1; TCRdb lists TRBD2, though no DNA is available to test this call. Germline loops: CDR1 SGHDT, CDR2 YYEEEE. The CDR3 spans 13 residues.

The chain is built from TRBV6-6 and TRBJ2-7; TCRdb outputs TRBD1, but without DNA this stays unchecked. The CDR3 has 13 residues. Germline CDR1 is MNHNY and CDR2 is SVGAGI (reference sequence). CDR3 sequence reads: CASLEGALNEQYF.

This rearrangement joins TRBV4-2 to TRBJ1-2. Germline V gene data show CDR1 as LGHNA and CDR2 as YNFKEQ. This CDR3 comprises 12 residues. The CDR3 protein is CASSLDAWGYTF.

CDR3: CASRGGAAYNEQFF. The chain joins TRBV7-9 to TRBJ2-1; lacking DNA, the TRBD1 call made by TCRdb goes unchecked. In germline, CDR1 is SEHNR, CDR2 FQNEAQ (reference sequence). The CDR3 has 14 residues.

The genes are TRBV7-6 and TRBJ2-7. The germline CDR1 and CDR2 sequences are SGHVS and FNYEAQ. The CDR3 has 14 residues. The CDR3 is CASSQRLGPYEQYF.

This clonotype registers medium-sized by frequency. The genes are TRBV24-1 and TRBJ2-1; the TRBD2 assignment by TCRdb is unverifiable without DNA. This CDR3 has 15 amino acids. Per germline, CDR1 KGHDR and CDR2 SFDVKD. This chain's CDR3 is CATSVGLASYNEQFF.

This clonotype is classed as medium-sized by frequency. This chain links TRBV29-1 with TRBJ2-7. CDR1 and CDR2 (germline): SQVTM, ANQGSEA. This CDR3 is 12 amino acids long. CDR3 in amino acids: CSVLLQSYEQYF.

The chain carries TRBV12-5 and TRBJ2-7; checking the TCRdb D call of TRBD2 is not possible without DNA. CDR3 length: 13 amino acids. Per germline, CDR1 LGHNT and CDR2 FRNRAP. CDR3 residues: CASAGWGLNEQYF.